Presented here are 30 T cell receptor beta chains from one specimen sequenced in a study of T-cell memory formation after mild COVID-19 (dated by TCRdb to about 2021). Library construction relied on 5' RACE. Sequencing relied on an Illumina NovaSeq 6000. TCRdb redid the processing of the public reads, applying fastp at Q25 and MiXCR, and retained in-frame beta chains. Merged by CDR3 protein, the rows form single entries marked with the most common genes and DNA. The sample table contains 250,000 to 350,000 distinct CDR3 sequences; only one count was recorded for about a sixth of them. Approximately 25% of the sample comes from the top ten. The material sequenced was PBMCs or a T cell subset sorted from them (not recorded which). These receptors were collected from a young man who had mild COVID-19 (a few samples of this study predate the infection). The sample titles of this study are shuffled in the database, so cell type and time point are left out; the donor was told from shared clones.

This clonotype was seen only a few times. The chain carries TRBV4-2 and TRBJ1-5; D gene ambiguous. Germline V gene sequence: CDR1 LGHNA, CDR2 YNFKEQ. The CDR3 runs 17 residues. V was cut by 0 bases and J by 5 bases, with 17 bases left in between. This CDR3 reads CASSQDLARAEDQPQHF. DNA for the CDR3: TGTGCCAGCAGCCAAGATTTGGCGAGGGCCGAAGATCAGCCCCAGCATTTT.

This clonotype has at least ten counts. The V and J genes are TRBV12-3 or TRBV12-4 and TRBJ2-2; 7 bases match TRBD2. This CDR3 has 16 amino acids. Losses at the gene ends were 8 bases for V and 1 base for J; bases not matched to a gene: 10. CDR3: CASHKVAGVNTGELFF. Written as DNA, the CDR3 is TGTGCCAGCCATAAGGTGGCGGGGGTGAACACCGGGGAGCTGTTTTTT.

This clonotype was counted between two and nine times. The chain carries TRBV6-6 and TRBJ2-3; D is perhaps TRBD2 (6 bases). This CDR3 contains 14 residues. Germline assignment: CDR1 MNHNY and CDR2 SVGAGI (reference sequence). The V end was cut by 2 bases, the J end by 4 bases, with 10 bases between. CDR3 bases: TGTGCCAGCAGTTACGAGGGCGGGGCAGATACGCAGTATTTT. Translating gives CASSYEGGADTQYF.

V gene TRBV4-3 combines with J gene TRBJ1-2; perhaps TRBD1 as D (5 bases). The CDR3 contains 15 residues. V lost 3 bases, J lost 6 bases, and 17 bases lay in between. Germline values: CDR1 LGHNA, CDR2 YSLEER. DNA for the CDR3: TGCGCCAGCAGCCAGGGGACCCTACTGGTCGATGGCTACACCTTC. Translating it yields CASSQGTLLVDGYTF.

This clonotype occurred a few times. CDR3: CASRAGGTGGYDYGYTF. The CDR3 DNA follows: TGCGCCAGCAGAGCGGGTGGGACAGGGGGATACGACTATGGCTACACCTTC. The chain is built from TRBV4-1 and TRBJ1-2, with 11 bases identical to TRBD1. From germline, CDR1 is MGHRA and CDR2 YSYEKL. The CDR3 is 17 amino acids. The V gene end was trimmed by 6 bases and the J gene end by 3 bases; junction bases not matched to a gene: 12.

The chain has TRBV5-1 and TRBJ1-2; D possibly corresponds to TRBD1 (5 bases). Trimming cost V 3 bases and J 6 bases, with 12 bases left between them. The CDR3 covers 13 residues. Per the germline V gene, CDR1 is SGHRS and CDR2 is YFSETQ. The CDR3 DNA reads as TGCGCCAGCAGCTCGGACATTCTTAATGGCTACACCTTC. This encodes CASSSDILNGYTF. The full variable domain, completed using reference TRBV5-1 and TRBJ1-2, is KAGVTQTPRYLIKTRGQQVTLSCSPISGHRSVSWYQQTPGQGLQFLFEYFSETQRNKGNFPGRFSGRQFSNSRSEMNVSTLELGDSALYLCASSSDILNGYTFGSGTRLTVV.

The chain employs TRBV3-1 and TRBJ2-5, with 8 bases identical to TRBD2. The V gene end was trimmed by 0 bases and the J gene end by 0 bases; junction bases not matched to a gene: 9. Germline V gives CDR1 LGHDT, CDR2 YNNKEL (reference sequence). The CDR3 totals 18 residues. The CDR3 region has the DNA TGTGCCAGCAGCCAAGATCTGGTTGGCGGGGGGTACCAAGAGACCCAGTACTTC. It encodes CASSQDLVGGGYQETQYF.

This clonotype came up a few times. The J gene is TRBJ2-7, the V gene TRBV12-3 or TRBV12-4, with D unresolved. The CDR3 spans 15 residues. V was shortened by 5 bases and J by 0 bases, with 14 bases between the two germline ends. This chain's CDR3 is CASSRGPSGSYEQYF. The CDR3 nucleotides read TGTGCCAGCAGTCGCGGACCGTCGGGCTCCTACGAGCAGTACTTC.

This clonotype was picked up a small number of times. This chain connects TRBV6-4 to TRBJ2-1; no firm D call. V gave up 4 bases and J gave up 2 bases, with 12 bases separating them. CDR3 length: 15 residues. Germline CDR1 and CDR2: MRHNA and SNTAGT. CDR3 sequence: CASSVKGSPYNEQFF. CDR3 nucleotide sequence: TGTGCCAGCAGTGTTAAGGGTTCCCCCTACAATGAGCAGTTCTTC.

CDR3 sequence (DNA): TGTGCCACCAGCCCAACAGGCTACGAGCAGTACGTC. It translates to CATSPTGYEQYV. V gene TRBV15 combines with J gene TRBJ2-7, with D possibly matching TRBD1 (5 bases). Germline CDR1 LNHNV, CDR2 YYDKDF (reference sequence). V lost 5 bases and J lost 3, with 8 bases in between. The CDR3 consists of 12 residues.

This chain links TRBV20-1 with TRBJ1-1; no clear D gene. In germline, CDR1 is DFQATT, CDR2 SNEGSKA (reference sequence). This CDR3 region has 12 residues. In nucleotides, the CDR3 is TGCACCGCTAGAGGAATGAACACTGAAGCTTTCTTT. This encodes CTARGMNTEAFF.

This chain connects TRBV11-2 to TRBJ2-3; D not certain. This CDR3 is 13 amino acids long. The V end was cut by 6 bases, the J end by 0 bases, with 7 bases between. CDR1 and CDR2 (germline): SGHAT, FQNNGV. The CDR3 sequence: CASSYKSTDTQYF. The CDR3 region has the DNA TGTGCCAGCAGTTATAAGAGCACAGATACGCAGTATTTT.

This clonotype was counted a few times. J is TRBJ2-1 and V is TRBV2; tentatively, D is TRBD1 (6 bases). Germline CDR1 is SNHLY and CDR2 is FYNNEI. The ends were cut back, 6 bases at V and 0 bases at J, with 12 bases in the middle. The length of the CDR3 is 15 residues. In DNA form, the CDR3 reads TGTGCCAGCAGCCTGGACAGAGACTCCTACAATGAGCAGTTCTTC. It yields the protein CASSLDRDSYNEQFF.

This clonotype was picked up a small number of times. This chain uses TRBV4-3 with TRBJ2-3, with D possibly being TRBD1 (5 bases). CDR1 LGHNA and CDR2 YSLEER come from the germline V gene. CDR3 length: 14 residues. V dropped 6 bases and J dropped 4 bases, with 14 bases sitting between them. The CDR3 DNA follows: TGCGCCAGCAGAAAAGTACTGGGGCCAGATACGCAGTATTTT. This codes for CASRKVLGPDTQYF.

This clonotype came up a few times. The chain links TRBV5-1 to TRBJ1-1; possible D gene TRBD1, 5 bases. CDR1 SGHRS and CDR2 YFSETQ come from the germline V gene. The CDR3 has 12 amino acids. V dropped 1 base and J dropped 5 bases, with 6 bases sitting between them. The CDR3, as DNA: TGCGCCAGCAGCTTGCCAGGGACTGAAGCTTTCTTT. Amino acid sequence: CASSLPGTEAFF.

This chain's CDR3 is CASQRTDTQYF. The CDR3 nucleotides read TGTGCCAGCCAGAGAACAGATACGCAGTATTTT. The chain combines TRBV7-8 with TRBJ2-3, with D uncertain. The V gene lost 8 bases and the J gene lost 3 bases, with 6 bases spanning the gap. The CDR3 is made up of 11 amino acids. Germline CDR1 and CDR2: SGHVS and FQNEAQ.

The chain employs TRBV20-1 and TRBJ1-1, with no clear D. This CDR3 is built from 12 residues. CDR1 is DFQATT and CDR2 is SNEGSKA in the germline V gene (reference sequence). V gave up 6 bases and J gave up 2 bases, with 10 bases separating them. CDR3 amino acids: CSARRGNTEAFF. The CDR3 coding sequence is TGCAGTGCGAGACGGGGAAACACTGAAGCTTTCTTT.

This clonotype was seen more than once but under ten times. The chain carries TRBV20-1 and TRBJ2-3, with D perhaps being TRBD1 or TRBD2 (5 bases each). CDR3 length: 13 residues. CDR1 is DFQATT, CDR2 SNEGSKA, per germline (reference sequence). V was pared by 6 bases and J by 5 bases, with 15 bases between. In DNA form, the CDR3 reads TGCAGTGCGGGACCAGGCAACCAAGATACGCAGTATTTT. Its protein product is CSAGPGNQDTQYF.

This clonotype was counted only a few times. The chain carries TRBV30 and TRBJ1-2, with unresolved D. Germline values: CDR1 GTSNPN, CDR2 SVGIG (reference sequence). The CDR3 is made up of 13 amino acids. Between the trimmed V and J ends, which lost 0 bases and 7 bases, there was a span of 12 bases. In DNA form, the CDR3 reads TGTGCCTGGAGTGTAGATACGGGATCTGGCTACACCTTC. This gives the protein CAWSVDTGSGYTF.

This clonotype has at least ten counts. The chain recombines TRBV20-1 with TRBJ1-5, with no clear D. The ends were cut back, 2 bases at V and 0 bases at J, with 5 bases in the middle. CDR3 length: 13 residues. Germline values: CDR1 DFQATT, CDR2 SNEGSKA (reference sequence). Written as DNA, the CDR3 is TGCAGTGCTAGATCGGATAGCAATCAGCCCCAGCATTTT. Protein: CSARSDSNQPQHF.

The CDR3 spells CASSYNVPGTGRELNEKLFF. The DNA of the CDR3 is TGTGCCAGCAGTTACAACGTACCCGGGACAGGGCGGGAATTAAATGAAAAACTGTTTTTT. The chain recombines TRBV6-5 with TRBJ1-4; TRBD1 aligns across 9 bases. J lost 5 bases, V lost 2 bases, and 18 bases had no gene match. The germline V gene has CDR1 MNHEY and CDR2 SVGAGI. The CDR3 has 20 amino acids.

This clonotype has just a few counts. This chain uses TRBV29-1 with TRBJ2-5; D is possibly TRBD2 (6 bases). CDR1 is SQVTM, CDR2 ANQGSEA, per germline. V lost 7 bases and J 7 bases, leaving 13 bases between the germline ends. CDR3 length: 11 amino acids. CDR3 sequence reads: CSAGVGGTQYF. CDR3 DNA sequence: TGCAGCGCTGGGGTGGGGGGGACCCAGTACTTC.

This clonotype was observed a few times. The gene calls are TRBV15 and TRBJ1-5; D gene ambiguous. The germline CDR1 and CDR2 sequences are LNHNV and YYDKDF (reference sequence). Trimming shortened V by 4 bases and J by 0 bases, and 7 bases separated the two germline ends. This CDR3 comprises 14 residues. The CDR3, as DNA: TGTGCCACCAGCATGGAATATAGCAATCAGCCCCAGCATTTT. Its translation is CATSMEYSNQPQHF.

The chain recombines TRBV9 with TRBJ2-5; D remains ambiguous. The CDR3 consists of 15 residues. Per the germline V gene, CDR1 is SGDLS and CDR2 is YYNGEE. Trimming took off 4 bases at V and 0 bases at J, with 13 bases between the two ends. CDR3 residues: CASSSHAAYQETQYF. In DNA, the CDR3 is TGTGCCAGCAGCTCCCATGCAGCGTACCAAGAGACCCAGTACTTC.

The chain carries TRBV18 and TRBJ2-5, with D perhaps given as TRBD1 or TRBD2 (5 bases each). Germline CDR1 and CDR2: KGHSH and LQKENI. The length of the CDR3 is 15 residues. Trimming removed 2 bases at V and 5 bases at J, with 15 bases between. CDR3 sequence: CASSPWDEVLETQYF. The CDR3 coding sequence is TGTGCCAGCTCACCATGGGACGAGGTTTTGGAGACCCAGTACTTC.

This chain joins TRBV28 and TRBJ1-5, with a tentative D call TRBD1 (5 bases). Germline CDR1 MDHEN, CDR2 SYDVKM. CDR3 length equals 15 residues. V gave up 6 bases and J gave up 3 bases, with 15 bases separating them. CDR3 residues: CASREDTRFNQPQHF. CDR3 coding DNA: TGTGCCAGCAGGGAGGACACTCGATTCAATCAGCCCCAGCATTTT.

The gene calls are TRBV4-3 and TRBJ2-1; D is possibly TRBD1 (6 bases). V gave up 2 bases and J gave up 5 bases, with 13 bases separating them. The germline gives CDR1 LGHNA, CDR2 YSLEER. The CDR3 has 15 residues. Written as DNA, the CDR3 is TGCGCCAGCAGCCAATTACCGGGACACCACAATGAGCAGTTCTTC. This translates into CASSQLPGHHNEQFF.

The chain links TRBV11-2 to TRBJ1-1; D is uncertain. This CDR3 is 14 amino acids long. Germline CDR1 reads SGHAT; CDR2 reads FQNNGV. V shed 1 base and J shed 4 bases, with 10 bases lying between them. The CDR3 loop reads CASSLALIGTEAFF. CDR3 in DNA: TGTGCCAGCAGCTTAGCCCTGATTGGCACTGAAGCTTTCTTT.

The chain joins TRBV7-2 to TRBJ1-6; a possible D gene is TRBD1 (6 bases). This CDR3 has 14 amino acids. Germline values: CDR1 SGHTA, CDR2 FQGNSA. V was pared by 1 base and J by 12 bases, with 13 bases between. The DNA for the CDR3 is TGTGCCAGCAGCTTAGAGGGACAAAAGGTACCCCTCCACTTT. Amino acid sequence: CASSLEGQKVPLHF.

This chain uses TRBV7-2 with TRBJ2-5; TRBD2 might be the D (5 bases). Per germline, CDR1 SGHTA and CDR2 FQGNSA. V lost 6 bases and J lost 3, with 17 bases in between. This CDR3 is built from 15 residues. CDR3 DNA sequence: TGTGCCAGCAGGAACCAGTTACTAGGGAAAGAGACCCAGTACTTC. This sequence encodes CASRNQLLGKETQYF. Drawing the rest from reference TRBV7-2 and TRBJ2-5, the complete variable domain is GAGVSQSPSNKVTEKGKDVELRCDPISGHTALYWYRQSLGQGLEFLIYFQGNSAPDKSGLPSDRFSAERTGGSVSTLTIQRTQQEDSAVYLCASRNQLLGKETQYFGPGTRLLVL.